This TCR beta chain was recorded in a study of T cells in Graves' hyperthyroidism and ophthalmopathy. Regions amplified from RNA transcripts were the TCR beta CDR3 regions. A first-round RT-PCR of the TCR CDR3 used the HTBI primer set. TCRdb reprocessed the multiplex PCR reads via MiXCR and lists one record per CDR3 protein. The sample yields fewer than 900,000 distinct CDR3 sequences, around 15% seen once. V dropped 3 bases and J dropped 8; count of bases not matched to a gene: 6. The CDR3 sequence is 13 residues long. Germline CDR1 and CDR2: MNHEY and SMNVEV (reference sequence). Isolation of PBMCs was performed on about 10 ml fresh peripheral blood.

The source is a man aged 18 to 29 with Graves' hyperthyroidism. The sequenced sample consisted of blood. This chain uses TRBV27 with TRBJ1-2; 7 nucleotides agree with TRBD1. The CDR3 here is CASSFQGDFGYTF. CDR3 sequence (DNA): TGTGCCAGCAGTTTTCAGGGGGACTTCGGCTACACCTTC.